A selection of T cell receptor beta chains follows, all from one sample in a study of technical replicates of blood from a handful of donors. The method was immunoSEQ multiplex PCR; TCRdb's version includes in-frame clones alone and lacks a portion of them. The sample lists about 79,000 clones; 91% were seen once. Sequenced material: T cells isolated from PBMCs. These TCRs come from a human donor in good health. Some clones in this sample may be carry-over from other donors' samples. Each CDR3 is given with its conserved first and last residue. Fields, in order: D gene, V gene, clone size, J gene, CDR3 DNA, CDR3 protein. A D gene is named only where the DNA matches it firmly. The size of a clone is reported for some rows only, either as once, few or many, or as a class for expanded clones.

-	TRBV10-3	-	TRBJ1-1	TGTGCCATCAGTGAGTCAGAAGGGGGAGGGATCGGTCTCACTGAAGCTTTCTTT	CAISESEGGGIGLTEAFF
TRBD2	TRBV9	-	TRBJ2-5	TGTGCCAGCAGCGCCCATTATAGCGGGAGTATAGCAGAGACCCAGTACTTC	CASSAHYSGSIAETQYF
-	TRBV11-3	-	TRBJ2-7	TGTGCCAGCAGCTTACCCCGGGAGTTTTACGAGCAGTACTTC	CASSLPREFYEQYF
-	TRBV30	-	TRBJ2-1	TGTGCCTGGAGTCACGGGAGTGTCGATGAGCAGTTCTTC	CAWSHGSVDEQFF
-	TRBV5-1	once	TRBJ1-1	TGCGCCAGCAGCTTGGCCGCTGACACTAGAATGAACACTGAAGCTTTCTTT	CASSLAADTRMNTEAFF
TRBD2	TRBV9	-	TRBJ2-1	TGTGCCAGCAGCGTAGAATCGGGAGGGCGGAATGAGCAGTTCTTC	CASSVESGGRNEQFF
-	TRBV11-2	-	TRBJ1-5	TGTGCCAGCAGCTTAGATTACCAGTTTTATAGCAATCAGCCCCAGCATTTT	CASSLDYQFYSNQPQHF
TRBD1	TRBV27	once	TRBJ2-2	TGTGCCAGCAGTCGGTCCCGGGACAGTGCCGTCACCGGGGAGCTGTTTTTT	CASSRSRDSAVTGELFF
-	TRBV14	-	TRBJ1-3	TGTGCCAGCAGCCAAGTAAAATCCCTGTATGGAAACACCATATATTTT	CASSQVKSLYGNTIYF
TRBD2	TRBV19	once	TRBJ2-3	TGTGCCAGTAGTGCTTACCAACTAGCGGGAGTCGGAGATACGCAGTATTTT	CASSAYQLAGVGDTQYF
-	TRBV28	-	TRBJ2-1	TGTGCCAGCAGCTCTAATAATGAGCAGTTCTTC	CASSSNNEQFF
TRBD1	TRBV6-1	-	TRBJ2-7	TGTGCCCTCCGGGACAGGGCCTACGAGCAGTACTTC	CALRDRAYEQYF
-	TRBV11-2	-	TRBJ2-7	TGTGCCAGCAGCTTATCAGATCGGGAGATGAACGAGCAGTACTTC	CASSLSDREMNEQYF
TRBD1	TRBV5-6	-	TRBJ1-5	TGTGCCAGCACTAGACTAGGGACAGGCGGCAATCAGCCCCAGCATTTT	CASTRLGTGGNQPQHF
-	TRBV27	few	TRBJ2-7	TGTGCCAGCAGTGGGACTTCCGTCGAGCAGTACTTC	CASSGTSVEQYF
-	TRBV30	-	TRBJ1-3	TGTGCCTGGAGGACAGTTTTTGGAAACACCATATATTTT	CAWRTVFGNTIYF
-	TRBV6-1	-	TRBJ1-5	TGTGCCAGCAGTGACCTACCAACAGGGAACAATCAGCCCCAGCATTTT	CASSDLPTGNNQPQHF
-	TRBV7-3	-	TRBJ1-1	TGTGCCAGCAGCTTAACTATCCCAGTTGAGGATGACACTGAAGCTTTCTTT	CASSLTIPVEDDTEAFF
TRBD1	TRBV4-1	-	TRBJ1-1	TGCGCCAGCAGCCTTGGACAGGGCGCTGAAGCTTTCTTT	CASSLGQGAEAFF
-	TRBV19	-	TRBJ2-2	TGTGCCAGTAGGGGACTTCTTAGGGGTACCGGGGAGCTGTTTTTT	CASRGLLRGTGELFF
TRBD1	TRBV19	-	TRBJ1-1	TGTGCCAGTAGTATCGGGAGGGGACAGCTACTGAACACTGAAGCTTTCTTT	CASSIGRGQLLNTEAFF
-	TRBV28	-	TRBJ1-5	TGTGCCAGCAGCCAAGCGGGAAAGGCGGATCAGCCCCAGCATTTT	CASSQAGKADQPQHF
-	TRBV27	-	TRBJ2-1	TGTGCCAGCAGGCTAGGGGTACTCAATGAGCAGTTCTTC	CASRLGVLNEQFF
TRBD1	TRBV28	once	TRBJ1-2	TGTGCCAGCAGCAGCGGTAGACAGGGGAGAGGCTACACCTTC	CASSSGRQGRGYTF
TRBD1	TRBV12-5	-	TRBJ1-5	TGTGCTAGTGGTTCCTACGGGACAGGAATTCAGCCCCAGCATTTT	CASGSYGTGIQPQHF
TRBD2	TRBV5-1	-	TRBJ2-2	TGCGCCAGCAGCCGGACTAGCGGGAGGTGGTACACCGGGGAGCTGTTTTTT	CASSRTSGRWYTGELFF
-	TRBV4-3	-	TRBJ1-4	TGCGCCAGCAGCCTTCAGACGGGGAATGAAAAACTGTTTTTT	CASSLQTGNEKLFF
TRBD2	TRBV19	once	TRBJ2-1	TGTGCCAGTAGTGGCCCCGGGACTAGCGGGAGGGCCACTTCCTACAATGAGCAGTTCTTC	CASSGPGTSGRATSYNEQFF
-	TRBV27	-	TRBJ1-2	TGTGCCAGCAGTTTCGGGGGGTCGGACTATGGCTACACCTTC	CASSFGGSDYGYTF
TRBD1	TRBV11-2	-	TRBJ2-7	TGTGCCAGCAGCTTAGGAAACAGGGGTAGCTATGGCTCCTACGAGCAGTACTTC	CASSLGNRGSYGSYEQYF
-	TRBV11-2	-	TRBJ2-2	TGTGCCAGCAGCTTAATTGGGGGCCCGGAGGACACCGGGGAGCTGTTTTTT	CASSLIGGPEDTGELFF
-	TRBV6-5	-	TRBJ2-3	TGTGCCAGCAGCTTTACAGGTTCCACAGATACGCAGTATTTT	CASSFTGSTDTQYF
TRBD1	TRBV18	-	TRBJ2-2	TGTGCCAGCTCACAGGGACAGGGCACCGGGGAGCTGTTTTTT	CASSQGQGTGELFF
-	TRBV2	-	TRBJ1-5	TGTGCCAGCAGTGAGCGGGTTAGCAATCAGCCCCAGCATTTT	CASSERVSNQPQHF
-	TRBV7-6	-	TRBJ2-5	TGTGCCAGCAGCTTGGGGGGTTTCCAAGAGACCCAGTACTTC	CASSLGGFQETQYF
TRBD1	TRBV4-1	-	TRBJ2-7	TGCGCCAGCGCCCGAATAGCGACAGGGGCGGCTACTTACGAGCAGTACTTC	CASARIATGAATYEQYF
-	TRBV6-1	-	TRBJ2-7	TGTGCCAGCAGTGAAGGGGGCAGGGAGGACGAGCAGTACTTC	CASSEGGREDEQYF
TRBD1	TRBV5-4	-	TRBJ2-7	TGTGCCAGCAGCGACGGGACAGGGAGATATAGGGGATCCTACGAGCAGTACTTC	CASSDGTGRYRGSYEQYF
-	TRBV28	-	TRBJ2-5	TGTGCCAGCAGTTTGGGCCGTTGGGAGACCCAGTACTTC	CASSLGRWETQYF
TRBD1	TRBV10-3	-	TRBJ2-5	TGTGCCATCAGTCGAGGGCAGGGGGCGACCCAGTACTTC	CAISRGQGATQYF
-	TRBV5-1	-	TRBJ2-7	TGCGCCAGCAGCTTGGCTCCTCCTCTCGACAGGTACTACGAGCAGTACTTC	CASSLAPPLDRYYEQYF
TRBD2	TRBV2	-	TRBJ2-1	TGTGCCAGCCAGACTAGCGGTAGAGCTGGCCCTTACAATGAGCAGTTCTTC	CASQTSGRAGPYNEQFF
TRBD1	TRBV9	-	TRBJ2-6	TGTGCCAGCAGCGTAGCGGGACAGGGGATCGACTCTGGGGCCAACGTCCTGACTTTC	CASSVAGQGIDSGANVLTF
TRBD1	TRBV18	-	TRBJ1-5	TGTGCCAGCTCACCACCGGACCAGGGGGGAAATCAGCCCCAGCATTTT	CASSPPDQGGNQPQHF
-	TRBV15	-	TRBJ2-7	TGTGCCACCAGCAGAGACCAGGGGTCCTACGAAGAGCAGTACTTC	CATSRDQGSYEEQYF
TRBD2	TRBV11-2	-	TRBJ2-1	TGTGCCAGCAGCTTAGGGCTAGCGGAGAACAATGAGCAGTTCTTC	CASSLGLAENNEQFF
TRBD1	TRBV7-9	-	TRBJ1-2	TGTGCCAGCAGCTTACGGACAGGGGATCATGGCTACACCTTC	CASSLRTGDHGYTF